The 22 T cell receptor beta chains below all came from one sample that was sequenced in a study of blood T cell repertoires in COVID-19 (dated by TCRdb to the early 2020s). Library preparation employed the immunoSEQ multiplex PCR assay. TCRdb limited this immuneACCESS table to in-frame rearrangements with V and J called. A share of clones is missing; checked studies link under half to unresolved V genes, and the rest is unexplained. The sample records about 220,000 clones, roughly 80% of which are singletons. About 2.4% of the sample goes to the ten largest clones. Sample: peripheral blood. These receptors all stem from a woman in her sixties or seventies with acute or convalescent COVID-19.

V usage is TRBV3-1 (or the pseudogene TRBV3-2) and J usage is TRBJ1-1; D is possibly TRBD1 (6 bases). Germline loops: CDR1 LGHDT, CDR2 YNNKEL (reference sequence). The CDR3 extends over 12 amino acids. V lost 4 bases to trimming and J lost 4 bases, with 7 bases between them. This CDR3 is CASSLRGTEAFF. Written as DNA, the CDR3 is TGTGCCAGCAGCCTCAGGGGCACTGAAGCTTTCTTT.

The CDR3 nucleotides are TGTGCCAGCAGCCCCCTCGGGGGGGTGGGGGAGCAGTACTTC. As protein: CASSPLGGVGEQYF. The rearrangement uses TRBV3-1 (or the pseudogene TRBV3-2) and TRBJ2-7; 8 positions match TRBD2. The V gene end was trimmed by 4 bases and the J gene end by 7 bases; junction bases not matched to a gene: 9. Germline V gene sequence: CDR1 LGHDT, CDR2 YNNKEL (reference sequence). This CDR3 contains 14 residues.

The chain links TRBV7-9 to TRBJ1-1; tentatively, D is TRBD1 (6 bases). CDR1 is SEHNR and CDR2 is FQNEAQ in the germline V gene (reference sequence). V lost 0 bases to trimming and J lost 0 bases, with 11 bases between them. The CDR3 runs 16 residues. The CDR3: CASSLARGHLNTEAFF. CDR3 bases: TGTGCCAGCAGCTTAGCGAGGGGACACCTGAACACTGAAGCTTTCTTT.

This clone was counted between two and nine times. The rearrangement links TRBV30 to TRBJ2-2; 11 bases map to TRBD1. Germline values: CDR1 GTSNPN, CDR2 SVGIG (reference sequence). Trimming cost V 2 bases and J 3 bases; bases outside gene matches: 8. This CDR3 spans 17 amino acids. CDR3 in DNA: TGTGCCTGGAGTATAAGGACAGGGGGCCGTGACACCGGGGAGCTGTTTTTT. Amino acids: CAWSIRTGGRDTGELFF.

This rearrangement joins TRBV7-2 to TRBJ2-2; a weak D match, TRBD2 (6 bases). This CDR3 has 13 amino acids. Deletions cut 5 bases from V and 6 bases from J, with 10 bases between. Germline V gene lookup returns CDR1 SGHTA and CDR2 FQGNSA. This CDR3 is CASSRPGAGELFF. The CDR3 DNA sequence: TGTGCCAGCAGCCGGCCGGGGGCCGGGGAGCTGTTTTTT.

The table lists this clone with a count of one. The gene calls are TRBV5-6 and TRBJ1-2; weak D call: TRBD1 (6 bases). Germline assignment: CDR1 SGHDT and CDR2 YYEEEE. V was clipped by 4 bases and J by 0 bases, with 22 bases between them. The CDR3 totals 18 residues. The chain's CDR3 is CASSPGWGRGDANYGYTF. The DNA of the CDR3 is TGTGCCAGCAGCCCGGGCTGGGGGCGAGGCGATGCTAACTATGGCTACACCTTC.

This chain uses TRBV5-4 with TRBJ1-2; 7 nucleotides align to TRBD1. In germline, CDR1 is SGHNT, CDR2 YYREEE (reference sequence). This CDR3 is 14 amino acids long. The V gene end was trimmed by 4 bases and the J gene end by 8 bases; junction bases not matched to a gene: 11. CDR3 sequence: CASSTPDRPGGYTF. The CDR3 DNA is TGTGCCAGCAGCACCCCGGACAGGCCGGGGGGCTACACCTTC.

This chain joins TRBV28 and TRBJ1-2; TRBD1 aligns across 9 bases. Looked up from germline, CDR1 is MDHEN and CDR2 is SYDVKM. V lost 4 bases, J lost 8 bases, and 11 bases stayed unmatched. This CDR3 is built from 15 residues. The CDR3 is CASSYTGGAVEGYTF. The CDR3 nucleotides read TGTGCCAGCAGTTACACAGGGGGCGCAGTAGAAGGCTACACCTTC.

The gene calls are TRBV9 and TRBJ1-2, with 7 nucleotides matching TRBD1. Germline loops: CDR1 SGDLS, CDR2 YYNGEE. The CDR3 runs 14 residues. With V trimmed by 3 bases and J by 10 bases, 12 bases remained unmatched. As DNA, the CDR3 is TGTGCCAGCAGCGACCGACTAGGACAGGAGAACTACACCTTC. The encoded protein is CASSDRLGQENYTF.

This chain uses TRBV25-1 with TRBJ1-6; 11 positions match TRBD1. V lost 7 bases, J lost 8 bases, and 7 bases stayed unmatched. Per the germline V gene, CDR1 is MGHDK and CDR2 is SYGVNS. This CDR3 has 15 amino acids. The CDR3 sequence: CASNVGTGGDSPLHF. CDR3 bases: TGTGCCAGCAATGTCGGGACAGGGGGAGATTCACCCCTCCACTTT.

CDR3 sequence reads: CASSPRTSGASTDTQYF. CDR3 DNA sequence: TGTGCCAGCAGCCCCCGGACTAGCGGGGCTAGCACAGATACGCAGTATTTT. The chain employs TRBV4-2 and TRBJ2-3, with 12 nucleotides matching TRBD2. The CDR3 has 17 residues. The germline V gene has CDR1 LGHNA and CDR2 YNFKEQ. Unmatched junction bases numbered 5, after V lost 4 bases and J lost 0 bases.

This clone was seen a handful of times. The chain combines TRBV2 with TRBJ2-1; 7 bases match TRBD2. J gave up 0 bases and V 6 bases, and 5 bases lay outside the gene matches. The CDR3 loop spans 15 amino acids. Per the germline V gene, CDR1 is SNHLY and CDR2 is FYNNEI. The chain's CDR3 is CASRVLATSYNEQFF. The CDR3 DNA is TGTGCCAGCAGGGTACTAGCGACCTCCTACAATGAGCAGTTCTTC.

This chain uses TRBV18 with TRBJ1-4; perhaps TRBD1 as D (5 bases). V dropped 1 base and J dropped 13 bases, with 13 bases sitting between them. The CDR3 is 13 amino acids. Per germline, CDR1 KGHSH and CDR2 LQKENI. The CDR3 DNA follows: TGTGCCAGCTCACCACAGACGGGGGAGGTACTGTTTTTT. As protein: CASSPQTGEVLFF.

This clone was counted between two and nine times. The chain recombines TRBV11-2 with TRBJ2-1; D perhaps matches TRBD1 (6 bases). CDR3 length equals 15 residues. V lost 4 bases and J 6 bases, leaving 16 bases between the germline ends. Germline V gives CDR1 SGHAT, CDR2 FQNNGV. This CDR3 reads CASSWDISLINEQFF. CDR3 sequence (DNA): TGTGCCAGCAGCTGGGACATCTCCCTTATCAATGAGCAGTTCTTC.

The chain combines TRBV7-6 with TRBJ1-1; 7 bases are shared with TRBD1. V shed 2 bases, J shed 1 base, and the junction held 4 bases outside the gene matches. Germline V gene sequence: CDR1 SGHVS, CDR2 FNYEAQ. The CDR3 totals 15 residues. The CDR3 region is CASSLTSGGNTEAFF. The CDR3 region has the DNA TGTGCCAGCAGCTTAACTTCAGGGGGGAACACTGAAGCTTTCTTT.

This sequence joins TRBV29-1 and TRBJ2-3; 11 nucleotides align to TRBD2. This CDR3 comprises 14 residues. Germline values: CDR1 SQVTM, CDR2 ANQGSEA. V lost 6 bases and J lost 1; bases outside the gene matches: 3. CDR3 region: CSVILAGGTDTQYF. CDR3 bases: TGCAGCGTGATACTAGCGGGGGGCACAGATACGCAGTATTTT.

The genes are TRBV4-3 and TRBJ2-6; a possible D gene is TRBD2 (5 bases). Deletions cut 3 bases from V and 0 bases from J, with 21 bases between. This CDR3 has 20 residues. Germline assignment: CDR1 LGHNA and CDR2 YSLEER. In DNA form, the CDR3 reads TGCGCCAGCAGCCAGGAAGACGGGATGGTTTCCGGCTCTGGGGCCAACGTCCTGACTTTC. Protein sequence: CASSQEDGMVSGSGANVLTF.

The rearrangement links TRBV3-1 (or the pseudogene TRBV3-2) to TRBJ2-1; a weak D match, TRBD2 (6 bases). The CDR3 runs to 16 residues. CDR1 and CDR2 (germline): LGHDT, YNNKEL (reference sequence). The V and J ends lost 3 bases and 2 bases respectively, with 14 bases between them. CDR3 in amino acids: CASSQILARAYNEQFF. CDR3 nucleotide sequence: TGTGCCAGCAGCCAGATCCTAGCGAGGGCCTACAATGAGCAGTTCTTC.

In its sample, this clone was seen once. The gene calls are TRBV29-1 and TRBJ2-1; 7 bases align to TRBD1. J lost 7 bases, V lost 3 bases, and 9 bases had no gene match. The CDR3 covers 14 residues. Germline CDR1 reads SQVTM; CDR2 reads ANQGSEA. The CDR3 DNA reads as TGCAGCGTTGAGAGGACAGGTAGATTTAATGAGCAGTTCTTC. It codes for CSVERTGRFNEQFF.

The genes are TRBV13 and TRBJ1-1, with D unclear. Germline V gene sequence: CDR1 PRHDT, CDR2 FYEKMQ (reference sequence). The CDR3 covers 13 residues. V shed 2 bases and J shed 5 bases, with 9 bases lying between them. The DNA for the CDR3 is TGTGCCAGCAGCTTATGGGGAGGGACTGAAGCTTTCTTT. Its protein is CASSLWGGTEAFF.

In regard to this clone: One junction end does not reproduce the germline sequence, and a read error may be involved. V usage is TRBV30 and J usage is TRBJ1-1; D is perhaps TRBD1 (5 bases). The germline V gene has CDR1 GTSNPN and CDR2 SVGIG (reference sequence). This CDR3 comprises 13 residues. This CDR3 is CAWSHGGNAEAFF. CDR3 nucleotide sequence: TGTGCCTGGAGTCACGGGGGGAACGCTGAAGCTTTCTTT.

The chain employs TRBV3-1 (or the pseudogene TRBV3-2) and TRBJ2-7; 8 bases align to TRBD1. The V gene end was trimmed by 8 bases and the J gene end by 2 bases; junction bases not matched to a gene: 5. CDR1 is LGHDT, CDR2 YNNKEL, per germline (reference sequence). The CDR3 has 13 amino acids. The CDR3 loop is CASVRTGTYEQYF. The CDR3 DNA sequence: TGTGCCAGCGTTCGGACAGGGACCTACGAGCAGTACTTC.